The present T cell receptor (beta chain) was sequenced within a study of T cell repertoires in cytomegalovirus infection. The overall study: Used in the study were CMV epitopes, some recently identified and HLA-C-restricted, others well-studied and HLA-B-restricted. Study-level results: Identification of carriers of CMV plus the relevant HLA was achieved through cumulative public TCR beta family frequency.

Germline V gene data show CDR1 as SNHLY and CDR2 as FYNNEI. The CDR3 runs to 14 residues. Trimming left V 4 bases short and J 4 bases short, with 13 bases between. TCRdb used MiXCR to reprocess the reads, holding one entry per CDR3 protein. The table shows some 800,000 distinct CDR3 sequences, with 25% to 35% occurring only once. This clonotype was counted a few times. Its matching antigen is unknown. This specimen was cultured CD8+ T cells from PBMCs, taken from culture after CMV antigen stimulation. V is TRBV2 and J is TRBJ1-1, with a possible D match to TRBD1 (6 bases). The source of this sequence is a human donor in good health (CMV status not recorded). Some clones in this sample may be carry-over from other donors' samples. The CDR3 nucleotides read TGTGCCAGCAGTGCAGGGACACAGGGCACTGAAGCTTTCTTT. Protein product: CASSAGTQGTEAFF.